This T cell receptor (beta chain) was captured in a study of cytomegalovirus exposure and HLA in healthy donors. The V and J ends lost 7 bases and 6 bases respectively, with 16 bases between them. This CDR3 is built from 14 residues. Germline CDR1 SNHLY, CDR2 FYNNEI. The PCR was carried out with 60 Vbeta primers and 13 Jbeta primers. Data came from immunoSEQ multiplex PCR; TCRdb stores just in-frame clones and leaves some out. Of 85,000 to 130,000 clones in the sample, roughly 80% were seen once. Material for sequencing was PBMCs. The sequence came from a male donor in good health and CMV-seropositive. This chain links TRBV2 with TRBJ1-5; the D gene is possibly TRBD1 (5 bases). The chain's CDR3 is CASIGTGPSQPQHF. The CDR3 DNA reads as TGTGCCAGCATCGGCACAGGCCCTTCTCAGCCCCAGCATTTT. The variable domain in full, with the rest retrieved from reference TRBV2 and TRBJ1-5, is EPEVTQTPSHQVTQMGQEVILRCVPISNHLYFYWYRQILGQKVEFLVSFYNNEISEKSEIFDDQFSVERPDGSNFTLKIRSTKLEDSAMYFCASIGTGPSQPQHFGDGTRLSIL.